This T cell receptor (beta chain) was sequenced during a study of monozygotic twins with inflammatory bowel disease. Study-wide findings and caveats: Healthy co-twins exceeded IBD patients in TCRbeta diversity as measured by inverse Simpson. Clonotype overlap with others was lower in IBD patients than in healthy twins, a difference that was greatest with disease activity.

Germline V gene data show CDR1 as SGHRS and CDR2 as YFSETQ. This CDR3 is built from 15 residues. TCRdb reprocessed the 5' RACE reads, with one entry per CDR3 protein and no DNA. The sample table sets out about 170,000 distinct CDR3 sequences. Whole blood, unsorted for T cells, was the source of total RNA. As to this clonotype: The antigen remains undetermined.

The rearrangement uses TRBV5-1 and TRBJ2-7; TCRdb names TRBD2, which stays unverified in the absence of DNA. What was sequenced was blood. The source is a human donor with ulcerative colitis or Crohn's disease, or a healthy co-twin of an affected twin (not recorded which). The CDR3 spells CASSFNRDSRSEQYF.